Below, 10 T cell receptor beta chains from the same sample are listed, as sequenced in a study of blood T cell repertoires in COVID-19. Method: immunoSEQ multiplex PCR; TCRdb's copy keeps in-frame clones and lacks some. The sample includes some 200,000 clones, 80% to 90% of them seen just once. The sample consisted of peripheral blood. The receptors derive from a woman older than 75 with acute or convalescent COVID-19.

The chain combines TRBV24-1 with TRBJ1-1; a weak D match, TRBD1 (5 bases). This CDR3 is built from 11 residues. In germline, CDR1 is KGHDR, CDR2 SFDVKD. V was cut by 5 bases and J by 7 bases, with 7 bases left in between. The CDR3 DNA sequence: TGTGCCACCAGTGGGAGGGGTGAAGCTTTCTTT. Its translation: CATSGRGEAFF.

As DNA, the CDR3 is TGTGCCAGCTCCCGGGGGATCTCTGGAAACACCATATATTTT. This codes for CASSRGISGNTIYF. This chain connects TRBV16 to TRBJ1-3; a possible D gene is TRBD1 (5 bases). The germline V gene encodes CDR1 KGHSY and CDR2 FQNENV. This CDR3 contains 14 residues. V was trimmed by 8 bases and J by 0 bases, leaving 11 bases between them.

This chain joins TRBV2 and TRBJ2-7; TRBD1 matches 9 bases. The CDR3 extends over 15 amino acids. The junction had 2 bases not matched to a gene; V was cut back by 0 bases and J by 2 bases. From germline, CDR1 is SNHLY and CDR2 FYNNEI. The CDR3 DNA reads TGTGCCAGCAGTGAAGCTGGGACAGGGCCCTACGAGCAGTACTTC. Translated, it gives CASSEAGTGPYEQYF.

This clone was detected only a few times. The chain uses TRBV3-1 (or the pseudogene TRBV3-2) and TRBJ2-1; 7 bases align to TRBD2. Trimming took 4 bases from V and 10 from J; bases not matched to a gene: 4. Germline-derived CDR1 and CDR2 are LGHDT and YNNKEL (reference sequence). The CDR3 has 12 amino acids. The CDR3 region is CASSPGTNEQFF. The DNA of the CDR3 is TGTGCCAGCAGCCCTGGGACTAACGAGCAGTTCTTC.

This chain uses TRBV6-5 with TRBJ2-5; a weak D match, TRBD2 (7 bases). Trimming left V 8 bases short and J 6 bases short, with 13 bases between. In germline, CDR1 is MNHEY, CDR2 SVGAGI. The CDR3 spans 12 residues. The CDR3 region is CASRAGGQTQYF. CDR3 sequence (DNA): TGTGCCAGCCGAGCCGGGGGGCAGACCCAGTACTTC.

The chain joins TRBV10-1 to TRBJ2-5; 7 bases fit TRBD2. Trimming removed 5 bases from V and 6 bases from J; junction bases left unmatched: 9. CDR3 length: 14 amino acids. The V gene's germline CDR1 is WNHNN and CDR2 SYGVQD (reference sequence). The CDR3 loop reads CASSPGGTEKTQYF. The CDR3 region has the DNA TGCGCCAGCAGTCCCGGGGGGACGGAGAAGACCCAGTACTTC.

This clone was recorded once. V gene TRBV6-2 or TRBV6-3 combines with J gene TRBJ2-1, with D perhaps TRBD2 (5 bases). V shed 4 bases and J shed 7 bases, with 17 bases lying between them. The CDR3 extends over 15 amino acids. Germline V gene lookup returns CDR1 MNHEY and CDR2 SVGEGT. The CDR3 reads CASSLFSGKGNEQFF. The CDR3, as DNA: TGTGCCAGCAGTTTGTTCTCGGGGAAAGGGAATGAGCAGTTCTTC.

The chain employs TRBV19 and TRBJ2-3, with D perhaps matching TRBD1 (6 bases). V was pared by 4 bases and J by 4 bases, with 15 bases between. Germline lookup yields CDR1 LNHDA and CDR2 SQIVND (reference sequence). The CDR3 consists of 15 residues. The CDR3 sequence is CASSRTAPGADTQYF. In DNA, the CDR3 is TGTGCCAGTAGTAGGACAGCCCCTGGGGCAGATACGCAGTATTTT.

The CDR3 bases are TGTGCCACCAGTCCCGGGACAGGGCTGGTGGGTGACTACGAGCAGTACTTC. It encodes CATSPGTGLVGDYEQYF. The chain carries TRBV15 and TRBJ2-7; 9 bases match TRBD1. The CDR3 spans 17 residues. Germline V gene data show CDR1 as LNHNV and CDR2 as YYDKDF (reference sequence). V gave up 6 bases and J gave up 3 bases; unmatched junction bases: 15.

This chain joins TRBV11-2 and TRBJ1-6; 8 bases map to TRBD1. The CDR3 runs to 14 residues. V shed 6 bases, J shed 8 bases, and the junction held 6 bases outside the gene matches. The germline V gene encodes CDR1 SGHAT and CDR2 FQNNGV. The CDR3 nucleotides are TGTGCCAGCAGTTGGACAGGGATCGATTCACCCCTCCACTTT. Translated: CASSWTGIDSPLHF.